This T cell receptor (beta chain) was captured in a study of radiation and T cells in renal cell carcinoma. Whole-study context: Nephrectomy followed 15 Gy stereotactic body radiation by 4 weeks.

CDR1 is GTSNPN and CDR2 is SVGIG in the germline V gene (reference sequence). Trimming stripped 5 bases from V and 0 bases from J, with 7 bases between. This CDR3 has 12 amino acids. Libraries were prepared by immunoSEQ multiplex PCR; TCRdb keeps only in-frame clonotypes and omits some of them. This sample carries roughly 49,000 clones, approximately 80% of them seen once, and the ten largest clones take around 31%. Time point of the sample: blood 2 weeks post-SBRT. Stated treatment: 15 Gy SBRT to primary tumor, nephrectomy 4 weeks later. Sample: blood, taken from a patient whose treatment included radiotherapy and nephrectomy. V usage is TRBV30 and J usage is TRBJ1-2; D perhaps matches TRBD1 (5 bases). This TCR derives from a woman in her 70s with renal cell carcinoma. The CDR3 DNA reads TGTGCCTGGGCAGGGTCTAACTATGGCTACACCTTC. Its translation is CAWAGSNYGYTF.